The 31 T cell receptor beta chains presented below share a single source sample, sequenced in a study of identifying expanded T cells in peripheral blood. The table came from immunoSEQ multiplex PCR; TCRdb's copy has only in-frame clones and leaves some out. The data contain under 85,000 clones, around 84% of them singletons. Specimen: blood. Receptor source: a person between 18 and 75 years old in good health.

The V gene is TRBV29-1, the J gene TRBJ2-7; 7 positions agree with TRBD2. In germline, CDR1 is SQVTM, CDR2 ANQGSEA. The CDR3 spans 16 residues. V was pared by 1 base and J by 1 base, with 10 bases of the junction left unmatched. The CDR3 nucleotides are TGCAGCGTTGAAGGGGGGGGACCTCAAGGGTCCTACGAGCAGTACTTC. Amino acids: CSVEGGGPQGSYEQYF.

This chain links TRBV28 with TRBJ1-1; the match to TRBD1 covers 9 bases. Germline loops: CDR1 MDHEN, CDR2 SYDVKM. J was trimmed by 2 bases and V by 6 bases; bases with no gene match: 10. The CDR3 is 16 residues long. As DNA, the CDR3 is TGTGCCAGCAGCCTAGTCCTGGGACAGGGAAACACTGAAGCTTTCTTT. It translates to CASSLVLGQGNTEAFF.

J is TRBJ2-7 and V is TRBV7-6; D not resolved. The CDR3 consists of 12 residues. Germline CDR1 is SGHVS and CDR2 is FNYEAQ. V gave up 1 base and J gave up 2 bases, with 3 bases separating them. In DNA, the CDR3 is TGTGCCAGCAGCTTAGTCCCCTACGAGCAGTACTTC. This codes for CASSLVPYEQYF.

The rearrangement links TRBV29-1 to TRBJ1-4; D may be TRBD1 (6 bases). The CDR3 contains 12 residues. Germline CDR1 reads SQVTM; CDR2 reads ANQGSEA. Trimming cost V 7 bases and J 2 bases, with 8 bases left between them. DNA of the CDR3: TGCAGCGCGGGGGGCACTAATGAAAAACTGTTTTTT. This gives the protein CSAGGTNEKLFF.

The J gene is TRBJ2-3, the V gene TRBV10-3; a weak D match, TRBD1 (6 bases). CDR1 is ENHRY, CDR2 SYGVKD, per germline. CDR3 length: 14 amino acids. The V end was cut by 6 bases, the J end by 0 bases, with 10 bases between. CDR3 DNA: TGTGCCATCAGGGTGACAGGCAGCACAGATACGCAGTATTTT. Amino acids: CAIRVTGSTDTQYF.

This clone was recorded a few times. The chain uses TRBV5-5 and TRBJ1-3; the match to TRBD1 covers 9 bases. The CDR3 has 16 amino acids. V was clipped by 4 bases and J by 4 bases; unmatched bases: 9. Germline assignment: CDR1 SGHKS and CDR2 YYEKEE (reference sequence). The CDR3 region is CASSTGTGRDGNTIYF. The CDR3 coding sequence is TGTGCCAGCAGCACTGGGACAGGGAGAGACGGAAACACCATATATTTT.

This clone appeared once. This chain links TRBV29-1 with TRBJ1-1; D gene ambiguous. Germline lookup yields CDR1 SQVTM and CDR2 ANQGSEA. The CDR3 has 10 amino acids. V dropped 7 bases and J dropped 6 bases, with 9 bases sitting between them. CDR3 sequence reads: CSASGPEAFF. CDR3 nucleotide sequence: TGCAGCGCCAGTGGCCCTGAAGCTTTCTTT.

This rearrangement joins TRBV6-1 to TRBJ2-5; 11 nucleotides match TRBD1. Germline V gene data show CDR1 as MNHNS and CDR2 as SASEGT. The CDR3 covers 15 residues. Trimming cost V 4 bases and J 4 bases; bases outside gene matches: 5. CDR3 amino acids: CASSGWTGGVETQYF. CDR3 nucleotides: TGTGCCAGCAGTGGGTGGACAGGGGGCGTAGAGACCCAGTACTTC.

The rearrangement uses TRBV6-1 and TRBJ2-7; 9 bases map to TRBD1. CDR1 is MNHNS, CDR2 SASEGT, per germline. V gave up 6 bases and J gave up 4 bases; unmatched junction bases: 7. This CDR3 region has 14 residues. CDR3 sequence reads: CASRLRQGGYEQYF. CDR3 coding DNA: TGTGCCAGCAGGCTCAGACAGGGGGGGTACGAGCAGTACTTC.

This chain links TRBV5-1 with TRBJ2-7, with 7 positions matching TRBD1. This CDR3 has 15 residues. Trimming at V came to 4 bases and at J to 3 bases, leaving 10 bases not matched to a gene. Germline lookup yields CDR1 SGHRS and CDR2 YFSETQ. DNA of the CDR3: TGCGCCAGCAGCACCACCGGGACAGATTTCTACGAGCAGTACTTC. Translation: CASSTTGTDFYEQYF.

V usage is TRBV5-1 and J usage is TRBJ2-5, with TRBD2 as a possible D gene (5 bases). Per germline, CDR1 SGHRS and CDR2 YFSETQ. The V end lost 4 bases, the J end lost 3 bases, and 16 bases lay between the germline ends. CDR3 length: 15 residues. The DNA for the CDR3 is TGCGCCAGCAGCCGATTCCCAGCGGTCAAAGAGACCCAGTACTTC. Protein sequence: CASSRFPAVKETQYF.

The chain has TRBV18 and TRBJ2-3; D is unclear. Germline V gives CDR1 KGHSH, CDR2 LQKENI. This CDR3 is 11 amino acids long. Trimming removed 3 bases at V and 6 bases at J, with 4 bases between. DNA for the CDR3: TGTGCCAGCTCACCGAAGGATACGCAGTATTTT. Its translation is CASSPKDTQYF.

The gene calls are TRBV28 and TRBJ1-2, with a tentative D call TRBD1 (5 bases). In germline, CDR1 is MDHEN, CDR2 SYDVKM. The ends were cut back, 6 bases at V and 4 bases at J, with 15 bases in the middle. The CDR3 consists of 14 residues. The CDR3 reads CASRIGQGFYGYTF. CDR3 nucleotides: TGTGCCAGCAGGATCGGGCAGGGTTTCTATGGCTACACCTTC.

This chain joins TRBV14 and TRBJ2-2, with 12 bases lining up with TRBD2. The V segment lost 1 base and the J segment 1 base; nucleotides outside the gene matches: 7. The CDR3 is 19 amino acids. The germline CDR1 and CDR2 sequences are SGHDN and FVKESK. The CDR3 loop is CASSQGTTSGRRNTGELFF. The CDR3 DNA reads TGTGCCAGCAGCCAAGGGACGACTAGCGGGAGAAGGAACACCGGGGAGCTGTTTTTT.

This clone was detected ten times or more. The chain has TRBV19 and TRBJ2-1, with D possibly TRBD1 on 6 matching bases. The CDR3 covers 16 residues. V lost 6 bases and J 5 bases, leaving 20 bases between the germline ends. From germline, CDR1 is LNHDA and CDR2 SQIVND (reference sequence). CDR3 nucleotide sequence: TGTGCCAGTAGGGAAGACAGGTCCCAGACTAACAATGAGCAGTTCTTC. Amino acids: CASREDRSQTNNEQFF.

V usage is TRBV15 and J usage is TRBJ2-5; a weak D match, TRBD2 (6 bases). Deletions cut 1 base from V and 2 bases from J, with 8 bases between. The CDR3 contains 14 residues. Germline CDR1 reads LNHNV; CDR2 reads YYDKDF (reference sequence). In nucleotides, the CDR3 is TGTGCCACCAGCAGAGTCGGACTACAAGAGACCCAGTACTTC. Protein: CATSRVGLQETQYF. The whole variable domain, remainder taken from reference TRBV15 and TRBJ2-5, is DAMVIQNPRYQVTQFGKPVTLSCSQTLNHNVMYWYQQKSSQAPKLLFHYYDKDFNNEADTPDNFQSRRPNTSFCFLDIRSPGLGDTAMYLCATSRVGLQETQYFGPGTRLLVL.

The chain combines TRBV7-2 with TRBJ1-4; D gene ambiguous. V lost 5 bases, J lost 3 bases, and 16 bases lay in between. Germline assignment: CDR1 SGHTA and CDR2 FQGNSA. This CDR3 region has 16 residues. CDR3 bases: TGTGCCAGCAGCCCCCGATGGGCCGGGGCTAATGAAAAACTGTTTTTT. Its translation: CASSPRWAGANEKLFF.

This sequence joins TRBV5-8 and TRBJ2-3; TRBD1 matches at 9 bases. Germline V gives CDR1 SGHTS, CDR2 YDEGEE. The length of the CDR3 is 15 residues. V dropped 3 bases and J dropped 0; count of bases not matched to a gene: 2. The CDR3 DNA is TGTGCCAGCAGCTCACAGGGGGCAAGCACAGATACGCAGTATTTT. Amino acids: CASSSQGASTDTQYF.

This chain connects TRBV5-1 to TRBJ2-3; possibly TRBD2 for D (6 bases). The CDR3 has 13 residues. Germline V gene lookup returns CDR1 SGHRS and CDR2 YFSETQ. V was clipped by 4 bases and J by 4 bases, with 10 bases between them. The CDR3 DNA reads TGCGCCAGCAGCCGACTAGAAGCAGATACGCAGTATTTT. The encoded protein is CASSRLEADTQYF.

The chain has TRBV10-3 and TRBJ1-5; D uncertain. Germline loops: CDR1 ENHRY, CDR2 SYGVKD. Trimming removed 0 bases from V and 2 bases from J, with 2 bases in between. The CDR3 extends over 13 amino acids. CDR3 amino acids: CAISESGNQPQHF. The CDR3 DNA follows: TGTGCCATCAGTGAGTCAGGCAATCAGCCCCAGCATTTT.

The V and J genes are TRBV7-2 and TRBJ2-5; no firm D call. The CDR3 spans 13 residues. Germline CDR1 and CDR2: SGHTA and FQGNSA. V lost 1 base and J lost 14, with 17 bases in between. The CDR3 sequence is CASSLGEITSSYF. In DNA, the CDR3 is TGTGCCAGCAGCTTAGGGGAAATTACGTCGAGCTACTTC.

The J gene is TRBJ1-5, the V gene TRBV28; D not resolved. The germline V and J ends were trimmed by 2 bases and 6 bases, with 14 bases remaining between them. CDR1 is MDHEN, CDR2 SYDVKM, per germline. The CDR3 is 15 residues long. Written as DNA, the CDR3 is TGTGCCAGCAGTTTACCTTTTCCGGTTCGTCAGCCCCAGCATTTT. Its translation is CASSLPFPVRQPQHF.

The chain has TRBV5-5 and TRBJ1-3; D gene ambiguous. V was cut by 4 bases and J by 0 bases, with 11 bases left in between. The germline gives CDR1 SGHKS, CDR2 YYEKEE (reference sequence). There are 15 residues in the CDR3. CDR3 nucleotides: TGTGCCAGCAGCCTCGACACGTTCTCTGGAAACACCATATATTTT. It translates to CASSLDTFSGNTIYF.

This clone was seen only once. The chain couples TRBV7-2 to TRBJ2-7; D gene unclear. The germline V and J ends were trimmed by 1 base and 0 bases, with 7 bases remaining between them. Germline CDR1 is SGHTA and CDR2 is FQGNSA. The CDR3 contains 14 residues. The CDR3 region has the DNA TGTGCCAGCAGCTTAGGGCATTTCTCCTACGAGCAGTACTTC. It encodes CASSLGHFSYEQYF.

The rearrangement joins TRBV5-1 to TRBJ1-1; D not certain. Germline V lookup: CDR1 SGHRS, CDR2 YFSETQ. The CDR3 extends over 13 amino acids. V lost 5 bases and J lost 1, with 9 bases in between. CDR3 coding DNA: TGCGCCAGCAGTACCTCCGGGAACACTGAAGCTTTCTTT. Translation gives CASSTSGNTEAFF.

The chain's CDR3 is CASSESTGGKGEKLFF. The CDR3 bases are TGTGCCAGCAGTGAGTCCACAGGGGGCAAGGGTGAAAAACTGTTTTTT. The V call is TRBV25-1, the J call TRBJ1-4; 9 positions match TRBD1. CDR1 is MGHDK and CDR2 is SYGVNS in the germline V gene. Trimming cost V 3 bases and J 7 bases; bases outside gene matches: 9. The CDR3 length is 16 residues.

The chain employs TRBV4-2 and TRBJ2-4; 9 bases fit TRBD2. The V segment lost 0 bases and the J segment 4 bases; nucleotides outside the gene matches: 10. Looked up from germline, CDR1 is LGHNA and CDR2 is YNFKEQ. This CDR3 region has 18 residues. CDR3 sequence (DNA): TGTGCCAGCAGCCAAGACCCGGCTAGCGGGGAACCAAAAAACATTCAGTACTTC. It translates to CASSQDPASGEPKNIQYF.

The rearrangement joins TRBV9 to TRBJ2-3; maybe TRBD1 (5 bases). The CDR3 is 14 amino acids. CDR1 and CDR2 (germline): SGDLS, YYNGEE. V lost 3 bases to trimming and J lost 4 bases, with 12 bases between them. The CDR3 bases are TGTGCCAGCAGCGCCCCAGGGTCCCCAGATACGCAGTATTTT. The encoded protein is CASSAPGSPDTQYF.

About this clone: Other DNA sequences of this sample code for an identical CDR3. The chain uses TRBV25-1 and TRBJ2-6; D might be TRBD2 (6 bases). The CDR3 contains 16 residues. Germline V gene data show CDR1 as MGHDK and CDR2 as SYGVNS. The V end was cut by 1 base, the J end by 1 base, with 8 bases between. The CDR3 coding sequence is TGTGCCAGCAGTGAATGGGGAGGTTCTGGGGCCAACGTCCTGACTTTC. Translating it yields CASSEWGGSGANVLTF.

The gene calls are TRBV29-1 and TRBJ2-1; possible D gene TRBD2, 6 bases. CDR1 is SQVTM, CDR2 ANQGSEA, per germline. The ends were cut back, 6 bases at V and 3 bases at J, with 18 bases in the middle. This CDR3 comprises 15 residues. CDR3 bases: TGCAGCGTCAGGAAGGAGGGCAACGGCTACAATGAGCAGTTCTTC. It is translated as CSVRKEGNGYNEQFF.

The chain carries TRBV7-2 and TRBJ2-1; TRBD1 is a possible D gene (7 bases). This CDR3 has 13 residues. V was pared by 5 bases and J by 7 bases, with 12 bases between. Germline V lookup: CDR1 SGHTA, CDR2 FQGNSA. CDR3 region: CASSPRGRNEQFF. Written as DNA, the CDR3 is TGTGCCAGCAGCCCCAGGGGGAGGAATGAGCAGTTCTTC.